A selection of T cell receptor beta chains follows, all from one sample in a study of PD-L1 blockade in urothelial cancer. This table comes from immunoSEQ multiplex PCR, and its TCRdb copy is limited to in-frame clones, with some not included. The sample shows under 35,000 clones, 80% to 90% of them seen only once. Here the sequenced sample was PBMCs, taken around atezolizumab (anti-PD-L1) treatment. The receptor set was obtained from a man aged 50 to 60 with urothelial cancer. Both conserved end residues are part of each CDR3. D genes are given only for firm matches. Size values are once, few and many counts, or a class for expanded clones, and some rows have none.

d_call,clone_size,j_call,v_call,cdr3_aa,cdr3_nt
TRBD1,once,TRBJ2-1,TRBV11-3,CASSPGGTGGWNEQFF,TGTGCCAGCAGCCCCGGGGGGACAGGGGGCTGGAATGAGCAGTTCTTC
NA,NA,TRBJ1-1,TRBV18,CASSPGFGGTEAFF,TGTGCCAGCTCACCAGGGTTCGGGGGGACTGAAGCTTTCTTT
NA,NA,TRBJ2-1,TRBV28,CASSFAGVGFNEQFF,TGTGCCAGCAGTTTCGCAGGGGTTGGGTTCAATGAGCAGTTCTTC
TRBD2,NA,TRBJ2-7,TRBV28,CASKGLAGGPGRYEQYF,TGTGCCAGCAAGGGACTAGCGGGAGGGCCCGGGAGATACGAGCAGTACTTC
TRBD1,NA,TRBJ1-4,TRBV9,CASSVVGQGQEKLFF,TGTGCCAGCAGCGTAGTAGGACAGGGACAAGAAAAACTGTTTTTT
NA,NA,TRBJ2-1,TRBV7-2,CASSQSDGQTQKAYNEQFF,TGTGCCAGCAGCCAGTCAGATGGACAGACCCAGAAAGCTTACAATGAGCAGTTCTTC
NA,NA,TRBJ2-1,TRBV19,CASSKRTDHDEQFF,TGTGCCAGTAGTAAACGGACAGACCACGATGAGCAGTTCTTC
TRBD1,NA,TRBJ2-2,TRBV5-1,CASSLAAGGTGELFF,TGCGCCAGCAGCTTGGCGGCAGGGGGTACCGGGGAGCTGTTTTTT
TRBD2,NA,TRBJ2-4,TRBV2,CASSSRGSLAKNIQYF,TGTGCCAGCAGCTCGCGGGGGTCACTAGCCAAAAACATTCAGTACTTC
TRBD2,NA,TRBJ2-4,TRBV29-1,CSVAASGPLRNIQYF,TGCAGCGTTGCTGCTAGCGGGCCCCTAAGAAACATTCAGTACTTC